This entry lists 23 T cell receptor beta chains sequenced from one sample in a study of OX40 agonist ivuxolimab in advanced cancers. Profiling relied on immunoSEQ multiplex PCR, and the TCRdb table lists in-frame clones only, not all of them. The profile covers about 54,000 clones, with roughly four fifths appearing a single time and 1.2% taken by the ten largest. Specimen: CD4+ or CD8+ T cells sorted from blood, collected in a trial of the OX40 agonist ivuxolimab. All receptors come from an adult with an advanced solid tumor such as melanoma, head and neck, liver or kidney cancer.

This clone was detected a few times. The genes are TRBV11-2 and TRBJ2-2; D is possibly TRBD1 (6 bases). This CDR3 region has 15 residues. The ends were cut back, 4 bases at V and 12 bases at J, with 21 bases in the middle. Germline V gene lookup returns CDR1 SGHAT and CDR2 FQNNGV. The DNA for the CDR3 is TGTGCCAGCAGCTACGTCAGGGGTGGACCGAGGAAGCTGTTTTTT. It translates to CASSYVRGGPRKLFF.

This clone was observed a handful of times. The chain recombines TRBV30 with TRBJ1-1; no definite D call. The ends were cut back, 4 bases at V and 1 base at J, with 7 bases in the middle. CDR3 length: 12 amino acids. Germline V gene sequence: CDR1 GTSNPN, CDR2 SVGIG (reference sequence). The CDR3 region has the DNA TGTGCCTGGAATATGAGGAACACTGAAGCTTTCTTT. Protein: CAWNMRNTEAFF.

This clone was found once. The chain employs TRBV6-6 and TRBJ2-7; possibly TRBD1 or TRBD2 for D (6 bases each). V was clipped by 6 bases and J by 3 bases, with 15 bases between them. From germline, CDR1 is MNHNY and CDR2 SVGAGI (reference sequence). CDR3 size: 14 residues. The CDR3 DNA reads TGTGCCAGCAGAAACAGGGAAGCGGGCTACGAGCAGTACTTC. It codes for CASRNREAGYEQYF.

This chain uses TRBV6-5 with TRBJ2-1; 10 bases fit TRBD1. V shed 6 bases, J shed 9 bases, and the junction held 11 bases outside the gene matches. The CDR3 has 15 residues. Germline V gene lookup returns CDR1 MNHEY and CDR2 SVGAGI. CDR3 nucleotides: TGTGCCAGCAGCACCGGGACAGGGGTCGTTGGTGAGCAGTTCTTC. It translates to CASSTGTGVVGEQFF.

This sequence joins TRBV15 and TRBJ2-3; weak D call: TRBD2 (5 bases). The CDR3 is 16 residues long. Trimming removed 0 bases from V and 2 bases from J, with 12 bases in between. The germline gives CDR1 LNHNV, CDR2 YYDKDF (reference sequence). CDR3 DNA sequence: TGTGCCACCAGCAGAGATGGTGAGGGTGACACAGATACGCAGTATTTT. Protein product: CATSRDGEGDTDTQYF. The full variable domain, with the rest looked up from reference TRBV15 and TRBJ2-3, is DAMVIQNPRYQVTQFGKPVTLSCSQTLNHNVMYWYQQKSSQAPKLLFHYYDKDFNNEADTPDNFQSRRPNTSFCFLDIRSPGLGDTAMYLCATSRDGEGDTDTQYFGPGTRLTVL.

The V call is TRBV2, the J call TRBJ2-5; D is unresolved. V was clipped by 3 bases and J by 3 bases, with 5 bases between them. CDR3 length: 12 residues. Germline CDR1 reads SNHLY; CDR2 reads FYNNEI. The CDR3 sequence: CASSDREETQYF. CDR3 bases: TGTGCCAGCAGTGACAGAGAAGAGACCCAGTACTTC.

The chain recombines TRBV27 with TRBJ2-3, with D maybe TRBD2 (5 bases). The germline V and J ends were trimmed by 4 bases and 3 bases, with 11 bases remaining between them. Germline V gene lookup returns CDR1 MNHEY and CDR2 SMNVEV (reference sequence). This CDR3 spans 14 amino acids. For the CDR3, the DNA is TGTGCCAGCAGTTGGACGGGAAGAACAGATACGCAGTATTTT. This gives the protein CASSWTGRTDTQYF.

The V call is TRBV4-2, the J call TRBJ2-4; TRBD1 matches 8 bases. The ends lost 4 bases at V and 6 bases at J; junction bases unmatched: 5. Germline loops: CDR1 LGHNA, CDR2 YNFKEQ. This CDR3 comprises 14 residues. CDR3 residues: CASSLPGQGNIQYF. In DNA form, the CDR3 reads TGTGCCAGCAGCCTACCCGGACAGGGAAACATTCAGTACTTC.

Here the CDR3 DNA reads TGTGCCAGCAGCCAATCCCCAGGTGGGGCAGGGGTAAAGGACGAGCAGTACTTC. Translation gives CASSQSPGGAGVKDEQYF. The rearrangement uses TRBV14 and TRBJ2-7; D is possibly TRBD1 (6 bases). The CDR3 has 18 amino acids. Per germline, CDR1 SGHDN and CDR2 FVKESK. V lost 2 bases, J lost 5 bases, and 25 bases lay in between.

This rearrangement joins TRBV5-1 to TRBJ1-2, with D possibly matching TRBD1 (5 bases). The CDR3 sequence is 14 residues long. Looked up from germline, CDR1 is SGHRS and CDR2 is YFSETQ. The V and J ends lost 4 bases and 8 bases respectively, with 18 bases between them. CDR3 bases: TGCGCCAGCAGCCCCCAGGGTTCAGGAGGAGGCTACACCTTC. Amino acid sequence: CASSPQGSGGGYTF.

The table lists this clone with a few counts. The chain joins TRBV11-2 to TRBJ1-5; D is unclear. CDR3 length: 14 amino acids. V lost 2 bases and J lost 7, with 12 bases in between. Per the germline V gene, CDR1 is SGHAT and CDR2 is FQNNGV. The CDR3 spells CASSLTSVGQPQHF. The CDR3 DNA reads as TGTGCCAGCAGCTTAACGTCGGTCGGCCAGCCCCAGCATTTT.

The CDR3 is CASSLDQGGYTF. As DNA, the CDR3 is TGCGCCAGCAGCTTGGATCAGGGAGGCTACACCTTC. V is TRBV5-1 and J is TRBJ1-2, with a weak D call TRBD1 (5 bases). The CDR3 spans 12 residues. Looked up from germline, CDR1 is SGHRS and CDR2 is YFSETQ. Trimming shortened V by 0 bases and J by 8 bases, and 8 bases separated the two germline ends.

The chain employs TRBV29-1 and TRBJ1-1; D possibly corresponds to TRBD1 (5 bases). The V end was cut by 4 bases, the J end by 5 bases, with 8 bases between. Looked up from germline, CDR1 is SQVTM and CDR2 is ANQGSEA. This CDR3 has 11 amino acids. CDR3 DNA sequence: TGCAGCGTTGTAGGGGCGACTGAAGCTTTCTTT. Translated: CSVVGATEAFF.

This CDR3 is CASSPGQGMDEQYF. CDR3 DNA sequence: TGTGCCAGTAGTCCGGGACAGGGTATGGACGAGCAGTACTTC. The rearrangement uses TRBV19 and TRBJ2-7, with 9 bases identical to TRBD1. The germline CDR1 and CDR2 sequences are LNHDA and SQIVND (reference sequence). Germline trimming cut 5 bases from V and 5 bases from J; bases unmatched to any gene: 7. The length of the CDR3 is 14 residues.

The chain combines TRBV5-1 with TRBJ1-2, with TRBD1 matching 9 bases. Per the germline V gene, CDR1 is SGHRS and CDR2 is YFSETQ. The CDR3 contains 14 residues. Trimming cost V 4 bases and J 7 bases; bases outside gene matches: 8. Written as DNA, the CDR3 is TGCGCCAGCAGCGCGGGACAGGGAGTAGTTGGCTACACCTTC. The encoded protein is CASSAGQGVVGYTF.

The CDR3 region is CASSLAQGARYGYTF. The DNA for the CDR3 is TGTGCCAGCAGCTTAGCCCAGGGGGCAAGATATGGCTACACCTTC. The chain joins TRBV7-9 to TRBJ1-2, with TRBD1 identical over 8 bases. The CDR3 covers 15 residues. V lost 0 bases to trimming and J lost 5 bases; unmatched junction nucleotides: 5. Germline V gene lookup returns CDR1 SEHNR and CDR2 FQNEAQ (reference sequence).

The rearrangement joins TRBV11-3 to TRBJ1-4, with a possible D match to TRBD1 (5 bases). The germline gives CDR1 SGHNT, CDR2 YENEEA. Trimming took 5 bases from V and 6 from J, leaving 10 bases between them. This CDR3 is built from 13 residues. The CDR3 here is CASSKDSHEKLFF. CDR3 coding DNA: TGTGCCAGCAGCAAAGACAGCCATGAAAAACTGTTTTTT.

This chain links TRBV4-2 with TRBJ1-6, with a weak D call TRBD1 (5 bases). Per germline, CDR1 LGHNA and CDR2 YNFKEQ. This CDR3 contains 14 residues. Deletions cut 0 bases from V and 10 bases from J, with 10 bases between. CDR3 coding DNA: TGTGCCAGCAGCCAAGATCAGGGTAGCTCACCCCTCCACTTT. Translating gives CASSQDQGSSPLHF.

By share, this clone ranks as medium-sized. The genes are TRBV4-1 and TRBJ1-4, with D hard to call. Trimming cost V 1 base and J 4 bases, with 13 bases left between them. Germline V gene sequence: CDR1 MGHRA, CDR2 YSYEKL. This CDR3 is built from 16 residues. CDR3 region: CASSQVKSPLNEKLFF. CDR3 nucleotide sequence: TGCGCCAGCAGCCAAGTGAAATCACCCCTTAATGAAAAACTGTTTTTT.

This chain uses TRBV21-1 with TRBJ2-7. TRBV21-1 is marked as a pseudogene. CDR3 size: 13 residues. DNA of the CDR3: TGTGCCAGCAGCCAAAGGACCAGCTACGAGCAGTACTTC. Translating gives CASSQRTSYEQYF.

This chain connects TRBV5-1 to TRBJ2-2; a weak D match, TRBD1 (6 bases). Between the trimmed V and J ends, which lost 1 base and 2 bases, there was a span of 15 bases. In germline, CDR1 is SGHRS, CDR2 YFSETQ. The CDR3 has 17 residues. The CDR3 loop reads CASSLFTGLANTGELFF. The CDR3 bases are TGCGCCAGCAGCTTGTTCACAGGGTTGGCAAACACCGGGGAGCTGTTTTTT.

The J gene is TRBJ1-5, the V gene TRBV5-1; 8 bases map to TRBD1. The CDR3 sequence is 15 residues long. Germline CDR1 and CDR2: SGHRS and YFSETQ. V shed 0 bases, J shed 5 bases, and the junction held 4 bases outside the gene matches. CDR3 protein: CASSLGTGRDQPQHF. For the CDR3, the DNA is TGCGCCAGCAGCTTGGGGACAGGGCGCGATCAGCCCCAGCATTTT.

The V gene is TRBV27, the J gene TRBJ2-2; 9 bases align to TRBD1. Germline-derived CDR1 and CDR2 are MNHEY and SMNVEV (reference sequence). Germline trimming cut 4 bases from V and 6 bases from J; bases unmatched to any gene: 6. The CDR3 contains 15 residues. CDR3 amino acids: CASSSPGQGSGELFF. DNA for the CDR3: TGTGCCAGCAGTTCCCCGGGACAGGGATCCGGGGAGCTGTTTTTT.